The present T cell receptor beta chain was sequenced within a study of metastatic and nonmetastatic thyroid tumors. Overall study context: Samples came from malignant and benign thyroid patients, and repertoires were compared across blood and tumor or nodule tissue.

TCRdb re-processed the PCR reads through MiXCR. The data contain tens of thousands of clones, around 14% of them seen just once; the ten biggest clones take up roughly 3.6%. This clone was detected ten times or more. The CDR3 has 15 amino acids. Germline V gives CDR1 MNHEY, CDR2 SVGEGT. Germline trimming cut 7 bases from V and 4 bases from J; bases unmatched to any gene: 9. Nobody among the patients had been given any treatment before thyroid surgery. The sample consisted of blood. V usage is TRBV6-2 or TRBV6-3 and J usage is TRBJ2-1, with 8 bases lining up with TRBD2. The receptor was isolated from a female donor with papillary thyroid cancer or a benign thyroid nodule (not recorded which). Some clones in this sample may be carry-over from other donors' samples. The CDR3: CASNPPGGAYNEQFF. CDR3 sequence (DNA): TGTGCCAGCAACCCGCCGGGGGGGGCTTACAATGAGCAGTTCTTC.